The clone carrying this T cell receptor beta chain was counted a few times. Its antigen is unknown. The sample belongs to a study of CD8 T cells in ankylosing spondylitis. As the method for making TCR beta libraries, quantitative 5'-RACE with molecular barcodes was used. From the 5' RACE reads, TCRdb called clonotypes with MiXCR, one entry per CDR3 protein. The profile covers roughly 470,000 distinct CDR3 sequences, with roughly 25% appearing a single time and roughly 0.8% taken by the ten largest. Findings and limits, study-wide: Matched ankylosing spondylitis synovial fluid reportedly showed significant enrichment of disease-linked clones. It appeared that ankylosing spondylitis blood was characterized by a TCR beta motif of several highly homologous variants. Previous work reported some of these motif variants in the synovial fluid and blood of reactive arthritis. As for the disease-linked clones, they showed a CD8+ phenotype and occurred at relatively low frequencies in peripheral blood.

Sequencing was performed on blood, either unsorted or a sorted T cell fraction (not recorded which). The clonotype was recovered from a male donor with ankylosing spondylitis.

The CDR3 bases are TGTGCCAGTAGTTATGCGGGGGCCACAGATACGCAGTATTTT. It translates to CASSYAGATDTQYF. The chain joins TRBV19 to TRBJ2-3; a weak D match, TRBD2 (7 bases). Trimming stripped 5 bases from V and 2 bases from J, with 11 bases between. CDR3 size: 14 residues. Germline-derived CDR1 and CDR2 are LNHDA and SQIVND (reference sequence).